The rows below give T cell receptor beta chains drawn from one sample of a study of vaccination and CD4 T cells after COVID-19. These receptors lack a known antigen. TCRdb passed the PCR reads through MiXCR, listing each CDR3 protein once. Of around 20,000 distinct CDR3 sequences listed, roughly three fifths are singletons. The sample was CD4+ T cells from blood, cultured in vitro, taken before SARS-CoV-2 vaccination. These receptors all stem from a human donor who had recovered from COVID-19. The CDR3 runs from the conserved cysteine through the conserved F or W. The order of the fields is D gene, J gene, CDR3 length, clone size, V gene, CDR3 protein, CDR3 DNA. A D gene is named only where the DNA matches it firmly. Not all rows give a size; the values are once, few, many and, for expanded clones, a class.

d_gene: TRBD1
j_gene: TRBJ2-5
len: 16
abundance: -
v_gene: TRBV7-9
CDR3aa: CASTRGQGADVETQYF
CDR3nt: TGTGCCAGCACCAGAGGACAGGGGGCGGATGTTGAGACCCAGTACTTC

d_gene: -
j_gene: TRBJ1-6
len: 18
abundance: once
v_gene: TRBV4-2
CDR3aa: CASSRVFRTYGVNSPLHF
CDR3nt: TGTGCCAGCAGCCGAGTCTTTAGGACGTACGGGGTTAATTCACCCCTCCACTTT

d_gene: -
j_gene: TRBJ1-2
len: 13
abundance: -
v_gene: TRBV7-9
CDR3aa: CASSLSGEGGYTF
CDR3nt: TGTGCCAGCAGCTTAAGTGGGGAGGGCGGCTACACCTTC

d_gene: -
j_gene: TRBJ2-7
len: 13
abundance: -
v_gene: TRBV19
CDR3aa: CASSEGGSYEQYF
CDR3nt: TGTGCCAGTAGTGAGGGCGGGTCCTACGAGCAGTACTTC

d_gene: -
j_gene: TRBJ1-1
len: 13
abundance: -
v_gene: TRBV27
CDR3aa: CATSGTLNTEAFF
CDR3nt: TGTGCCACCTCAGGGACACTGAACACTGAAGCTTTCTTT

d_gene: -
j_gene: TRBJ1-1
len: 16
abundance: -
v_gene: TRBV20-1
CDR3aa: CSARDGGTAMNTEAFF
CDR3nt: TGCAGTGCTAGAGACGGAGGGACCGCGATGAACACTGAAGCTTTCTTT

d_gene: -
j_gene: TRBJ2-2
len: 14
abundance: -
v_gene: TRBV6-1
CDR3aa: CASTRSWGTGELFF
CDR3nt: TGTGCCAGCACCAGATCTTGGGGTACCGGGGAGCTGTTTTTT

d_gene: TRBD2
j_gene: TRBJ2-2
len: 14
abundance: -
v_gene: TRBV20-1
CDR3aa: CSARAGGTTGELFF
CDR3nt: TGCAGTGCTAGAGCGGGAGGGACCACCGGGGAGCTGTTTTTT

d_gene: -
j_gene: TRBJ2-2
len: 14
abundance: -
v_gene: TRBV11-2
CDR3aa: CASSFLRNTGELFF
CDR3nt: TGTGCCAGCAGCTTCCTCAGGAACACCGGGGAGCTGTTTTTT

d_gene: TRBD2
j_gene: TRBJ2-2
len: 17
abundance: -
v_gene: TRBV7-3
CDR3aa: CASSPTGTSRGDGELFF
CDR3nt: TGTGCCAGCAGCCCCACCGGGACTAGCCGAGGGGACGGGGAGCTGTTTTTT

d_gene: TRBD2
j_gene: TRBJ2-5
len: 14
abundance: -
v_gene: TRBV20-1
CDR3aa: CSATSGAAGETQYF
CDR3nt: TGCAGTGCCACTAGCGGGGCGGCGGGAGAGACCCAGTACTTC

d_gene: TRBD2
j_gene: TRBJ2-6
len: 18
abundance: -
v_gene: TRBV19
CDR3aa: CASSQGLAGSSGANVLTF
CDR3nt: TGTGCCAGTAGTCAAGGACTAGCGGGGTCCTCTGGGGCCAACGTCCTGACTTTC

d_gene: -
j_gene: TRBJ2-7
len: 12
abundance: -
v_gene: TRBV28
CDR3aa: CASRLQGREQYF
CDR3nt: TGTGCCAGCAGACTACAGGGTCGCGAGCAGTACTTC

d_gene: -
j_gene: TRBJ2-3
len: 14
abundance: -
v_gene: TRBV6-1
CDR3aa: CASSPGFSTDTQYF
CDR3nt: TGTGCCAGCAGCCCGGGATTTAGCACAGATACGCAGTATTTT

d_gene: TRBD2
j_gene: TRBJ2-2
len: 19
abundance: -
v_gene: TRBV5-4
CDR3aa: CASSLGLSPSGGITGELFF
CDR3nt: TGTGCCAGCAGCTTGGGTCTGAGTCCTAGCGGGGGAATCACCGGGGAGCTGTTTTTT

d_gene: -
j_gene: TRBJ1-1
len: 13
abundance: once
v_gene: TRBV28
CDR3aa: CASSRPGPTEAFF
CDR3nt: TGTGCCAGCAGCCGTCCGGGACCCACTGAAGCTTTCTTT

d_gene: -
j_gene: TRBJ1-1
len: 14
abundance: -
v_gene: TRBV6-1
CDR3aa: CASRGATLNTEAFF
CDR3nt: TGTGCCAGCAGGGGGGCCACACTGAACACTGAAGCTTTCTTT

d_gene: TRBD1
j_gene: TRBJ2-5
len: 13
abundance: -
v_gene: TRBV2
CDR3aa: CASSERDRVTQYF
CDR3nt: TGTGCCAGCAGTGAAAGGGACAGGGTAACCCAGTACTTC

d_gene: -
j_gene: TRBJ2-7
len: 13
abundance: -
v_gene: TRBV5-4
CDR3aa: CASSWYGNYEQYF
CDR3nt: TGTGCCAGCAGCTGGTACGGCAACTACGAGCAGTACTTC

d_gene: -
j_gene: TRBJ1-5
len: 13
abundance: -
v_gene: TRBV19
CDR3aa: CASSALEAQPQHF
CDR3nt: TGTGCCAGTAGTGCTTTAGAGGCCCAGCCCCAGCATTTT

d_gene: TRBD1
j_gene: TRBJ2-5
len: 13
abundance: few
v_gene: TRBV20-1
CDR3aa: CSATGTGKETQYF
CDR3nt: TGCAGTGCCACCGGGACAGGGAAAGAGACCCAGTACTTC

d_gene: TRBD1
j_gene: TRBJ1-6
len: 14
abundance: -
v_gene: TRBV6-1
CDR3aa: CASMQGALNSPLHF
CDR3nt: TGTGCCAGCATGCAGGGGGCCCTTAATTCACCCCTCCACTTT

d_gene: TRBD2
j_gene: TRBJ2-1
len: 14
abundance: -
v_gene: TRBV20-1
CDR3aa: CSATSGRGYNEQFF
CDR3nt: TGCAGTGCTACTAGCGGGAGGGGCTACAATGAGCAGTTCTTC

d_gene: -
j_gene: TRBJ2-2
len: 12
abundance: few
v_gene: TRBV6-1
CDR3aa: CASSKPTGELFF
CDR3nt: TGTGCCAGCAGTAAACCCACCGGGGAGCTGTTTTTT

d_gene: -
j_gene: TRBJ2-5
len: 14
abundance: -
v_gene: TRBV20-1
CDR3aa: CSVGRGLGQETQYF
CDR3nt: TGCAGTGTCGGGAGAGGATTAGGGCAAGAGACCCAGTACTTC

d_gene: TRBD2
j_gene: TRBJ2-3
len: 14
abundance: few
v_gene: TRBV20-1
CDR3aa: CSARAGGSTDTQYF
CDR3nt: TGCAGTGCTAGAGCGGGAGGGAGCACAGATACGCAGTATTTT

d_gene: -
j_gene: TRBJ1-4
len: 16
abundance: -
v_gene: TRBV28
CDR3aa: CASSLRSGATNEKLFF
CDR3nt: TGTGCCAGCAGTCTGAGATCCGGCGCAACTAATGAAAAACTGTTTTTT

d_gene: TRBD2
j_gene: TRBJ2-5
len: 14
abundance: -
v_gene: TRBV7-9
CDR3aa: CASATGGAGQTQYF
CDR3nt: TGTGCCAGCGCCACCGGGGGGGCGGGTCAGACCCAGTACTTC

d_gene: TRBD1
j_gene: TRBJ1-1
len: 15
abundance: once
v_gene: TRBV20-1
CDR3aa: CSAPGQLIGDTEAFF
CDR3nt: TGCAGTGCCCCGGGACAGCTTATTGGGGACACTGAAGCTTTCTTT

d_gene: TRBD2
j_gene: TRBJ2-3
len: 16
abundance: -
v_gene: TRBV5-4
CDR3aa: CASSLIAGSSTDTQYF
CDR3nt: TGTGCCAGCAGCCTCATAGCGGGATCTAGCACAGATACGCAGTATTTT

d_gene: TRBD2
j_gene: TRBJ2-3
len: 17
abundance: -
v_gene: TRBV6-5
CDR3aa: CASSYFGTSGSTDTQYF
CDR3nt: TGTGCCAGCAGTTACTTCGGGACTAGCGGGAGTACAGATACGCAGTATTTT

d_gene: TRBD1
j_gene: TRBJ2-1
len: 13
abundance: -
v_gene: TRBV5-4
CDR3aa: CASSVQGWNEQFF
CDR3nt: TGTGCCAGCAGCGTACAGGGGTGGAATGAGCAGTTCTTC

d_gene: TRBD2
j_gene: TRBJ2-3
len: 15
abundance: -
v_gene: TRBV7-3
CDR3aa: CASSLTSGTTDTQYF
CDR3nt: TGTGCCAGCAGCCTGACTAGCGGGACTACAGATACGCAGTATTTT

d_gene: TRBD1
j_gene: TRBJ1-4
len: 15
abundance: once
v_gene: TRBV20-1
CDR3aa: CSAGRTGKEGEKLFF
CDR3nt: TGCAGTGCTGGAAGGACAGGGAAGGAAGGCGAAAAACTGTTTTTT

d_gene: TRBD2
j_gene: TRBJ2-7
len: 15
abundance: -
v_gene: TRBV20-1
CDR3aa: CSAGSGLAIVDEQYF
CDR3nt: TGCAGTGCTGGCTCGGGACTAGCAATCGTGGACGAGCAGTACTTC

d_gene: -
j_gene: TRBJ2-7
len: 15
abundance: -
v_gene: TRBV5-1
CDR3aa: CASSRHSTGINEQYF
CDR3nt: TGCGCCAGCAGCCGACACTCGACAGGAATCAACGAGCAGTACTTC

d_gene: TRBD2
j_gene: TRBJ2-2
len: 15
abundance: -
v_gene: TRBV7-9
CDR3aa: CASSFLAGGTGELFF
CDR3nt: TGTGCCAGCAGCTTCCTAGCGGGAGGGACCGGGGAGCTGTTTTTT

d_gene: -
j_gene: TRBJ2-7
len: 12
abundance: few
v_gene: TRBV27
CDR3aa: CASGPFSYEQYF
CDR3nt: TGTGCCAGCGGGCCGTTCTCCTACGAGCAGTACTTC

d_gene: -
j_gene: TRBJ2-5
len: 13
abundance: -
v_gene: TRBV27
CDR3aa: CASSPTSWETQYF
CDR3nt: TGTGCCAGCAGTCCTACGAGTTGGGAGACCCAGTACTTC

d_gene: -
j_gene: TRBJ1-1
len: 12
abundance: few
v_gene: TRBV7-9
CDR3aa: CASSFPNTEAFF
CDR3nt: TGTGCCAGCAGCTTCCCGAACACTGAAGCTTTCTTT

d_gene: TRBD1
j_gene: TRBJ2-7
len: 15
abundance: -
v_gene: TRBV7-8
CDR3aa: CASSSWTGGSYEQYF
CDR3nt: TGTGCCAGCAGCTCCTGGACAGGGGGCTCCTACGAGCAGTACTTC

d_gene: -
j_gene: TRBJ2-5
len: 13
abundance: once
v_gene: TRBV19
CDR3aa: CASSLLDQETQYF
CDR3nt: TGTGCCAGTAGCCTTTTAGACCAAGAGACCCAGTACTTC

d_gene: -
j_gene: TRBJ2-2
len: 15
abundance: -
v_gene: TRBV5-1
CDR3aa: CASSSLVSNTGELFF
CDR3nt: TGCGCCAGCAGCTCACTAGTTTCGAACACCGGGGAGCTGTTTTTT

d_gene: -
j_gene: TRBJ1-1
len: 14
abundance: -
v_gene: TRBV4-2
CDR3aa: CASSRGRQNTEAFF
CDR3nt: TGTGCCAGCAGCCGCGGACGGCAGAACACTGAAGCTTTCTTT

d_gene: TRBD2
j_gene: TRBJ2-3
len: 16
abundance: -
v_gene: TRBV20-1
CDR3aa: CSATTSSGPSTDTQYF
CDR3nt: TGCAGTGCTACGACTTCTAGCGGGCCGAGCACAGATACGCAGTATTTT

d_gene: -
j_gene: TRBJ1-1
len: 15
abundance: few
v_gene: TRBV20-1
CDR3aa: CSVDGQLPMNTEAFF
CDR3nt: TGCAGTGTCGACGGACAGCTACCTATGAACACTGAAGCTTTCTTT